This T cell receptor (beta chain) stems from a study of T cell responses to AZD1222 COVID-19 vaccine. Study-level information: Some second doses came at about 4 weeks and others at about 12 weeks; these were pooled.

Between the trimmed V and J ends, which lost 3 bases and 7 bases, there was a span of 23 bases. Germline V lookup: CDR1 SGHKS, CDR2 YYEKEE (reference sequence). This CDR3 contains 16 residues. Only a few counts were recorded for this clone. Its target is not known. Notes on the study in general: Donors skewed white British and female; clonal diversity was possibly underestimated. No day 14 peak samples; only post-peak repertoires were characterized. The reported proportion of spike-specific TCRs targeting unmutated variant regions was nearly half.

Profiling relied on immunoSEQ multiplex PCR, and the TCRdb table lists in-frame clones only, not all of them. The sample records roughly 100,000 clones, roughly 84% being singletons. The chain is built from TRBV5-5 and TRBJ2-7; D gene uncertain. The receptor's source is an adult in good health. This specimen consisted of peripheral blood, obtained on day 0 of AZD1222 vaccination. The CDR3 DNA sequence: TGTGCCAGCAGCTCCTCCTCAGAGGTACGGCCCCGGGAGCAGTACTTC. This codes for CASSSSSEVRPREQYF.